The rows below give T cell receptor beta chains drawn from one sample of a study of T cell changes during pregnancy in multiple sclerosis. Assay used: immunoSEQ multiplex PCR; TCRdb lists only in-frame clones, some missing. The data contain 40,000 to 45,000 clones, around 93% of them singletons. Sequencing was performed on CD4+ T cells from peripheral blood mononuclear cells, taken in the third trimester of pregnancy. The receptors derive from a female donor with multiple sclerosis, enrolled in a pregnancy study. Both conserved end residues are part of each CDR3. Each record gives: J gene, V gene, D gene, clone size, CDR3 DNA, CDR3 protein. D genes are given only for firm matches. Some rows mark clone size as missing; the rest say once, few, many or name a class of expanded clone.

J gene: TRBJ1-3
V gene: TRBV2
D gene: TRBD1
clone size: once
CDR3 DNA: TGTGCCAGCAGTGATTATGGACAGGTCTCTGGAAACACCATATATTTT
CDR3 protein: CASSDYGQVSGNTIYF

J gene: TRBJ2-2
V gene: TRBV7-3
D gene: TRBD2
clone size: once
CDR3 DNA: TGTGCCAGCAGCCCTGGGGGGGAAGGGACCGGGGAGCTGTTTTTT
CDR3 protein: CASSPGGEGTGELFF

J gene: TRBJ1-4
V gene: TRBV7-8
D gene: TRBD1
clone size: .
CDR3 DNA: TGTGCCAGCAGCGTAGGACAGGGCAGGGCTGAAAAACTGTTTTTT
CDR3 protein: CASSVGQGRAEKLFF

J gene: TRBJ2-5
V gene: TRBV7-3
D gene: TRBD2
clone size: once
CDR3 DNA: TGTGCCAGCAGCGTCCTAGCGGGACCCCAAGAGACCCAGTACTTC
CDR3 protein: CASSVLAGPQETQYF

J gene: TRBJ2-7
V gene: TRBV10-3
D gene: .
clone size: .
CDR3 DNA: TGTGCCATCAGTCCCAAGGGGGGGAGAGACGAGCAGTACTTC
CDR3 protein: CAISPKGGRDEQYF

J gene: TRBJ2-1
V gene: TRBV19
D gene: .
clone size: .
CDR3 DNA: TGTGCCAGTAGTATGAGGGTAGATTACAATGAGCAGTTCTTC
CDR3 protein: CASSMRVDYNEQFF

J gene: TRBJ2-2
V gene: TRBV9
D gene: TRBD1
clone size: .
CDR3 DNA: TGTGCCAGCAGCGTAGCCCTTGGACAGGGGGTTCCCAACACCGGGGAGCTGTTTTTT
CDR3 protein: CASSVALGQGVPNTGELFF

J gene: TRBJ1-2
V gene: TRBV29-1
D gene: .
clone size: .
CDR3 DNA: TGCAGCGCGGCTAACCCGGGGGTTTATGGCTACACCTTC
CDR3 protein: CSAANPGVYGYTF

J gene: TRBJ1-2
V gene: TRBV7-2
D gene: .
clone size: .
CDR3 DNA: TGTGCCAGCAGCCCTCAGCGGACGTCGTATGGCTACACCTTC
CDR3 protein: CASSPQRTSYGYTF

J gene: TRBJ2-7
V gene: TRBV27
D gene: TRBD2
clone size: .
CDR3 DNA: TGTGCCAGCAGCCGCGGGGGCGAGCAGTACTTC
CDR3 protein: CASSRGGEQYF

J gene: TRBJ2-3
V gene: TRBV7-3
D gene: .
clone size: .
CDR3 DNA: TGTGCCAGCAGCGGAGGGGCAGGGAGGGGGATAGATACGCAGTATTTT
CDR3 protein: CASSGGAGRGIDTQYF

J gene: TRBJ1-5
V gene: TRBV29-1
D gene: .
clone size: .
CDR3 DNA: TGCAGCGTTGCCCCAGCGGCGGGGGGGCCCCAGCATTTT
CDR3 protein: CSVAPAAGGPQHF

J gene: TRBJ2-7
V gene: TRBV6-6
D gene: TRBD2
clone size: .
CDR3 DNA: TGTGCCAGCAGTTCCCCGAGCGGGGAGTTCAGGTACGAGCAGTACTTC
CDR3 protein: CASSSPSGEFRYEQYF

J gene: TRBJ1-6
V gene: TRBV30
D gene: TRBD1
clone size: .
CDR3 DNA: TGTGCCTGCACCCGGGACAGTAATTCACCCCTCCACTTT
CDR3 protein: CACTRDSNSPLHF

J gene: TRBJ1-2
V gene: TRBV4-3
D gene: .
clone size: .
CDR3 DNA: TGCGCCAGCAGCCAAGGCGGGGAGGTCTACACCTTC
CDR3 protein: CASSQGGEVYTF

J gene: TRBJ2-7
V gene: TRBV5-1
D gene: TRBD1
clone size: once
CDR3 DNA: TGCGCCAGCAGCACTCTCGGGACAGGGTCTGACGAGCAGTACTTC
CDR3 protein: CASSTLGTGSDEQYF

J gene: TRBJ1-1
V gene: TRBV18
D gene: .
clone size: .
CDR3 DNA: TGTGCCAGCTCCCTCCAACCGGGGTCTGACACTGAAGCTTTCTTT
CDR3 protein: CASSLQPGSDTEAFF

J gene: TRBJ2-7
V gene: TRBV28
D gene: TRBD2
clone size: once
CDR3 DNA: TGTGCCAGCAGTCCTTCCGGGACTAGCGGTTACGAGCAGTACTTC
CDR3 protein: CASSPSGTSGYEQYF

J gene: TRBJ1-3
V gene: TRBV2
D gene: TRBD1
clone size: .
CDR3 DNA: TGTGCCAGCAGTCGGGACAGAGGCTCCTCTGGAAACACCATATATTTT
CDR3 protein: CASSRDRGSSGNTIYF

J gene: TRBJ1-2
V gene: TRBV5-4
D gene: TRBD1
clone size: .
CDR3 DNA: TGTGCCAGCAGCTTGTCAGGGGGCATCTTTAAGGGCTACACCTTC
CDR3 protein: CASSLSGGIFKGYTF

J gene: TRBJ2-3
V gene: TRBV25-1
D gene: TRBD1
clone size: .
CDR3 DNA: TGTGCCAGCAGTGACGCAGGGGGAACAGATACGCAGTATTTT
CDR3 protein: CASSDAGGTDTQYF

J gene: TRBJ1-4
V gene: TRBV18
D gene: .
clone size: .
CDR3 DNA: TGTGCCAGCTCACCCTGGACAGACAATGAAAAACTGTTTTTT
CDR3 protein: CASSPWTDNEKLFF

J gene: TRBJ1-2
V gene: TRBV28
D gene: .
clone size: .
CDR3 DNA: TGTGCCAGCAGCCCAGGGTATCCTCAGAACTATGGCTACACCTTC
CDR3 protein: CASSPGYPQNYGYTF

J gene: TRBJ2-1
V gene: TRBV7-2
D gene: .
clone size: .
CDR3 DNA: TGTGCCAGCAGCTTAATAGTGGACAATGAGCAGTTCTTC
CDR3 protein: CASSLIVDNEQFF

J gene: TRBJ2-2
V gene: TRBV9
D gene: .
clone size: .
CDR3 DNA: TGTGCCAGCAGCGTATTAACAAATACGAACACCGGGGAGCTGTTTTTT
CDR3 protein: CASSVLTNTNTGELFF

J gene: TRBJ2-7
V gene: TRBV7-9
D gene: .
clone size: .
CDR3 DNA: TGTGCCAGCAGCTTAGACAGGCAAGCACCCTACGAGCAGTACTTC
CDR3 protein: CASSLDRQAPYEQYF

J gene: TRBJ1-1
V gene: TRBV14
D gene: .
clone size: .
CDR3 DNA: TGTGCCAGCAGCCAACAGATGAACACTGAAGCTTTCTTT
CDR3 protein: CASSQQMNTEAFF

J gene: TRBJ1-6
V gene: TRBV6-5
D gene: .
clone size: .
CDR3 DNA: TGTGCCAGCAGTGTTTCAGGGAATTCACCCCTCCACTTT
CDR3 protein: CASSVSGNSPLHF

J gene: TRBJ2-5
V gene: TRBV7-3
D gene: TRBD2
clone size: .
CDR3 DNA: TGTGCCAGCAGCACCCGAGCGGGGGGGCCGGAGACCCAGTACTTC
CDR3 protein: CASSTRAGGPETQYF

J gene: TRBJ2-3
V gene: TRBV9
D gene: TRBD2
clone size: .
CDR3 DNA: TGTGCCAGCAGCGTTAGACTAGCGACAGATACGCAGTATTTT
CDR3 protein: CASSVRLATDTQYF

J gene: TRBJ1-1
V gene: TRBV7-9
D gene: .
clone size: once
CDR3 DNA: TGTGCCAGCAGCTTAGGGCGGTTGAACACTGAAGCTTTCTTT
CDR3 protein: CASSLGRLNTEAFF

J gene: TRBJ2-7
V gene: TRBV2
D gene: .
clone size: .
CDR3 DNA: TGTGCCAGCACCCCTAGCGATTCCTACGAGCAGTACTTC
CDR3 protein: CASTPSDSYEQYF

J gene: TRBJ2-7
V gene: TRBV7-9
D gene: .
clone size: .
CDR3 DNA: TGTGCCAGCAGCCCGAGGCGGGGTAACTACGAGCAGTACTTC
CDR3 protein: CASSPRRGNYEQYF

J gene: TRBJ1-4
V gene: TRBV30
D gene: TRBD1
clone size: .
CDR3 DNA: TGTGCCTGGACCCCGGACAGGGCGAATGAAAAACTGTTTTTT
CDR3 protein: CAWTPDRANEKLFF

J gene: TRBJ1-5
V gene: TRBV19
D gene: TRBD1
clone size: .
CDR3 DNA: TGTGCCAGTAGTATAGATGGGGGACAGGGCCAGCCCCAGCATTTT
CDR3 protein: CASSIDGGQGQPQHF

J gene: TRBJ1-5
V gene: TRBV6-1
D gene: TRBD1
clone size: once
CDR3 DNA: TGTGCCAGCAGTGCGATTTGGGACAGGGCAGGACAGCCCCAGCATTTT
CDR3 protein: CASSAIWDRAGQPQHF

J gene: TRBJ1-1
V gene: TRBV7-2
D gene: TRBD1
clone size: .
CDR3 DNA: TGTGCCAGCACCTTACTCCCGGGACAGGGGAACACTGAAGCTTTCTTT
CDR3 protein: CASTLLPGQGNTEAFF

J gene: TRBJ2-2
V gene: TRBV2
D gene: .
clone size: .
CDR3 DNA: TGTGCCAGCAGTGTCAGGGTTTCGAACACCGGGGAGCTGTTTTTT
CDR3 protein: CASSVRVSNTGELFF

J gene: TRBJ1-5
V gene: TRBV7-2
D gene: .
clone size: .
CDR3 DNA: TGTGCCAGCAGCTGGAGCAGGGGTCAGCCCCAGCATTTT
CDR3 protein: CASSWSRGQPQHF

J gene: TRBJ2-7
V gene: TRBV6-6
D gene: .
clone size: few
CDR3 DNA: TGTGCCAGCAGTTACGTCCGGGAACGGTACGAGCAGTACTTC
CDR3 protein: CASSYVRERYEQYF

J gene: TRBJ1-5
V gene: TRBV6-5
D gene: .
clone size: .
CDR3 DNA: TGTGCCAGCAGGCCCAGAATTTATAGCAATCAGCCCCAGCATTTT
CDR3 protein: CASRPRIYSNQPQHF

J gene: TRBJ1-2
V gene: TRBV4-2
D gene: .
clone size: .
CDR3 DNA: TGTGCCAGCAGCCAAGTCCGAGACTATGGCTACACCTTC
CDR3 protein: CASSQVRDYGYTF

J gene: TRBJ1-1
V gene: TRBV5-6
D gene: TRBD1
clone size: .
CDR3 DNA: TGTGCCAGCAGCTTGGCGGGACAGCTAAGCACTGAAGCTTTCTTT
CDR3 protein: CASSLAGQLSTEAFF

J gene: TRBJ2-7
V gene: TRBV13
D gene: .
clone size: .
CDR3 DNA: TGTGCCAGCAGCTTTGACGGGTACGAGCAGTACTTC
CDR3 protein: CASSFDGYEQYF

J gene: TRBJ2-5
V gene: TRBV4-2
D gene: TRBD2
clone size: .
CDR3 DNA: TGTGCCAGCAGCCAAGATCCTAGCGGGGGGGCCTGGGAGACCCAGTACTTC
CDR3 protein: CASSQDPSGGAWETQYF

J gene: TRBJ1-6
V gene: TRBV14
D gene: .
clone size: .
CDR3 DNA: TGTGCCAGCAGCCAACCTCCGGGGGCCCTCCACTTT
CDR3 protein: CASSQPPGALHF

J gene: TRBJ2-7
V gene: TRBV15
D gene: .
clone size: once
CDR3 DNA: TGTGCCACCAGCAGACGGACAGCCGAAAACGAGCAGTACTTC
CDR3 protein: CATSRRTAENEQYF

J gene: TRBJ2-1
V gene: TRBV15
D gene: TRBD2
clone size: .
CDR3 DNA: TGTGCCACCAGCAGAGATCCCAGGACTAGCGGGGGGCCCTATAGGAATGAGCAGTTCTTC
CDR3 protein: CATSRDPRTSGGPYRNEQFF

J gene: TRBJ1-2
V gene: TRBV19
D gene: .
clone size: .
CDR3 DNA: TGTGCCAGTAGTGGTACGGGACACCTCTTGAGCTATGGCTACACCTTC
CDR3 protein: CASSGTGHLLSYGYTF

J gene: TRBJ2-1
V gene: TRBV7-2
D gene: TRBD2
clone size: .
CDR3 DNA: TGTGCCAGCAGCTTCCGGACTAGCCCCCAATCCTACAATGAGCAGTTCTTC
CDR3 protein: CASSFRTSPQSYNEQFF

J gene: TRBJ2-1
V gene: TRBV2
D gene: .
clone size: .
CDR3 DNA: TGTGCCAGCAGTGCTGGGCTCGTACTTCTCTCCTACAATGAGCAGTTCTTC
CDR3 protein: CASSAGLVLLSYNEQFF

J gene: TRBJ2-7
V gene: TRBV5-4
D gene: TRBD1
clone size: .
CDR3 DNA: TGTGCCAGCAGCCCCCGGGACAGGCCCTCCGAGCAGTACTTC
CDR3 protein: CASSPRDRPSEQYF

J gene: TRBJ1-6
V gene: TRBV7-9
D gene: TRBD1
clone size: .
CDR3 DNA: TGTGCCAGCAGCTTAGGACAGGGTTTTAATTCACCCCTCCACTTT
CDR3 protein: CASSLGQGFNSPLHF

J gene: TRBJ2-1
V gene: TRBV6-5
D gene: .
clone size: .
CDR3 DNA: TGTGCCACGACTCAAGGGGGAAGCGGCAATGAGCAGTTCTTC
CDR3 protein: CATTQGGSGNEQFF

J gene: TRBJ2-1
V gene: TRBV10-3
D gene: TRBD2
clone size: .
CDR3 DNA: TGTGCCATCAGTGTGCACGCCAGCGGGAGGGTAAACAATGAGCAGTTCTTC
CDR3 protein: CAISVHASGRVNNEQFF

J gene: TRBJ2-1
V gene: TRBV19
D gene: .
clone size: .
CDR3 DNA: TGTGCCAGTAGTAGCGGGAACCAGGGTGTTGAGCAGTTCTTC
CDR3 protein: CASSSGNQGVEQFF

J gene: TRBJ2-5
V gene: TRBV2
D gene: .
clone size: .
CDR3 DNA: TGTGCCAGCAGTGAAGGCAGGGGTCAAGAGACCCAGTACTTC
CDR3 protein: CASSEGRGQETQYF

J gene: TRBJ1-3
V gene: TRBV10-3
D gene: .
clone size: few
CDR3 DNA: TGTGCCATCAGTGGGACAGTTACTGGAAACACCATATATTTT
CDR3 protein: CAISGTVTGNTIYF